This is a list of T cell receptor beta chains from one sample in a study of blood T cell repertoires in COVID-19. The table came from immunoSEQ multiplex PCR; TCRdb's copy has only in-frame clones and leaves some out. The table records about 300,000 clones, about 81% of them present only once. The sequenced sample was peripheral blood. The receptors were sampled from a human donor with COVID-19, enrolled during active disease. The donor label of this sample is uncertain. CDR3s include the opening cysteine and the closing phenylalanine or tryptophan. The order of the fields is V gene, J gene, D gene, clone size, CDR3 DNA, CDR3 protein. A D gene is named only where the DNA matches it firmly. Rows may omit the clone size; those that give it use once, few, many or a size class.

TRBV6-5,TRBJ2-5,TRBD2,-,TGTGCCAGCAGTTACGAACTAGCGGGTCGGGGGGAGACCCAGTACTTC,CASSYELAGRGETQYF
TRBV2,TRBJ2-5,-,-,TGTGCCAGCAGGGCAATTCAAGAGACCCAGTACTTC,CASRAIQETQYF
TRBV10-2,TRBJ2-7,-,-,TGCGCCAGCAGTCTCTCCGGACTCCTTTACGAGCAGTACTTC,CASSLSGLLYEQYF
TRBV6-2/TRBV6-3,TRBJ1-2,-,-,TGTGCCAGCAGTTTCCGCGTCTCCTATGGCTACACCTTC,CASSFRVSYGYTF
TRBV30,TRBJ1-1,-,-,TGTGCCTGGGGAAGAGCGGGTTCATCAGCTTTCTTT,CAWGRAGSSAFF
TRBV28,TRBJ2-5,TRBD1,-,TGTGCCAGCAGTTCCCCTAGACAGGGTCAAGAGACCCAGTACTTC,CASSSPRQGQETQYF
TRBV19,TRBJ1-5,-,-,TGTGCCAGTAGTATTAGGCGGCTTGCGGGCAATCAGCCCCAGCATTTT,CASSIRRLAGNQPQHF
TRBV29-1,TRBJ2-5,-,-,TGCAGCGTTGAAGATCGCTTAGTTTCTCAAGAGACCCAGTACTTC,CSVEDRLVSQETQYF
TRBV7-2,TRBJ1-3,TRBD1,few,TGTGCCAGCAGCTCCGGGACAGGGGTCGCTGGAAACACCATATATTTT,CASSSGTGVAGNTIYF
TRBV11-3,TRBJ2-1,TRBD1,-,TGTGCCAGCAGCCGACAGGGAAGCAATGAGCAGTTCTTC,CASSRQGSNEQFF
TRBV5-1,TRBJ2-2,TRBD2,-,TGCGCCAGCAGCTTGGAAGCGGGAGGGCAAACCGGGGAGCTGTTTTTT,CASSLEAGGQTGELFF
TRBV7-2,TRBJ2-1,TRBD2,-,TGTGCCAGCAGCTTAGGCGGGGGGAGGGCAGCCTCAGGCGATGAGCAGTTCTTC,CASSLGGGRAASGDEQFF
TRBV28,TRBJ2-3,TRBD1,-,TGTGCCAGCACCCGACAGGGTTTCACAGATACGCAGTATTTT,CASTRQGFTDTQYF
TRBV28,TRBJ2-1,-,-,TGTGCCAGCAGTTTGTTGGCGGGACCACCCTACAATGAGCAGTTCTTC,CASSLLAGPPYNEQFF
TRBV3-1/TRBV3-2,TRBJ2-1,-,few,TGTGCCAGCAGCCATAATCGGGGGGCGTATGAGCAGTTCTTC,CASSHNRGAYEQFF
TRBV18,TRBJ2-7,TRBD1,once,TGTGCCAGCTCACCTCCGGACAGGGTAGAAGGCGAGCAGTACTTC,CASSPPDRVEGEQYF
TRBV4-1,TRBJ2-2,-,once,TGCGCCAGCAGCCCTACTAAAAACAGGGAAGGGGAGCTGTTTTTT,CASSPTKNREGELFF
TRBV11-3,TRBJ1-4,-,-,TGTGCCAGCAGCTCTACAACTAATGAAAAACTGTTTTTT,CASSSTTNEKLFF
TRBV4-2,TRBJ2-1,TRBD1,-,TGTGCCAGCAGCCAAGAGGCCGGGACAGGGGTTCAGGGTGAGCAGTTCTTC,CASSQEAGTGVQGEQFF
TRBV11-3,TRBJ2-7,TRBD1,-,TGTGCCAGCAGCTTGGGCCCGGGACAGGGCTACGAGCAGTACTTC,CASSLGPGQGYEQYF
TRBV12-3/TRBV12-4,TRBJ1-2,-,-,TGTGCCAGCGCCCCCACAGGTGGCTATGGCTACACCTTC,CASAPTGGYGYTF
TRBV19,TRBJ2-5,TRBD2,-,TGTGCCAGTAGCCAAGGGACTAGCGGGTTGGGGGAGACCCAGTACTTC,CASSQGTSGLGETQYF
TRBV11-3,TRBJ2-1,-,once,TGTGCCAGCAGCCTTACCGCGTGGAATGAGCAGTTCTTC,CASSLTAWNEQFF
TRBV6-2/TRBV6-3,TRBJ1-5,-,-,TGTGCCAGCAGTTACGATGGTCGGAATCAGCCCCAGCATTTT,CASSYDGRNQPQHF
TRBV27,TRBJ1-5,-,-,TGTGCCAGCGGCAGGGGCAATCAGCCCCAGCATTTT,CASGRGNQPQHF
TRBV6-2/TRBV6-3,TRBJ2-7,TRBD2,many,TGTGCCAGCAGTAGGGCCGGGACTAGCGGCCTCTCCTACGAGCAGTACTTC,CASSRAGTSGLSYEQYF
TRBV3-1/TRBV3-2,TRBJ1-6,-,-,TGTGCCAGCAGCCAGGGCCGGCGCTATAATTCACCCCTCCACTTT,CASSQGRRYNSPLHF
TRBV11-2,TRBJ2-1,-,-,TGTGCCAGCAGCTTAGGCGCCGGGACTTCTCAGGCGCGGCAGTTCTTC,CASSLGAGTSQARQFF
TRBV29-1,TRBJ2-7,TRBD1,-,TGCAGCGTTGGCCTCGGGACAGGGTATTCCTACGAGCAGTACTTC,CSVGLGTGYSYEQYF
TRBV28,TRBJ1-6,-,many,TGTGCCACACACCTCAGCTCCTATAATTCACCCCTCCACTTT,CATHLSSYNSPLHF
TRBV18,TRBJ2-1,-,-,TGTGCCAGCTCAAGCCTGCGGGGGCTAAACAATGAGCAGTTCTTC,CASSSLRGLNNEQFF
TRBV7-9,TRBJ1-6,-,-,TGTGCCAGCAGCTCGATGGCGGCTCTCAGTGGTTCACCCCTCCACTTT,CASSSMAALSGSPLHF